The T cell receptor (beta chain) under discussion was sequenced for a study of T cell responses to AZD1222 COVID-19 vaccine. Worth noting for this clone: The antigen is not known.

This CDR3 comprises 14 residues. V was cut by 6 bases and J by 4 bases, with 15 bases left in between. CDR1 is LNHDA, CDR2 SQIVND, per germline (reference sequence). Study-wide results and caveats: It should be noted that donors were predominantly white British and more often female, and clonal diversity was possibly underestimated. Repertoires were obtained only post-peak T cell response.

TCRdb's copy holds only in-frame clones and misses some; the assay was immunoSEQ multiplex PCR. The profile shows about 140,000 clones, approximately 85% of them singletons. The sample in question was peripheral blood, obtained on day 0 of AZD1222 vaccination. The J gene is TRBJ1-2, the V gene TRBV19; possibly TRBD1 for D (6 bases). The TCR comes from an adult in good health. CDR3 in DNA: TGTGCCAGTAGGCGACAGGCGTCAGGCTATGGCTACACCTTC. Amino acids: CASRRQASGYGYTF.